This passage covers 23 T cell receptor beta chains from one sample sequenced in a study of cytomegalovirus exposure and HLA in healthy donors. In the PCR, 60 Vbeta and 13 Jbeta primers were used. The assay was immunoSEQ multiplex PCR, and TCRdb's table has in-frame clones only and misses some. The sample consists of around 140,000 clones, roughly 10% of them appearing once. Input material: PBMCs. The receptors come from a man aged 45-65 years in good health and CMV-seronegative.

The genes are TRBV25-1 and TRBJ1-2; tentative D call: TRBD1 (5 bases). Deletions cut 3 bases from V and 4 bases from J, with 15 bases between. The CDR3 covers 15 residues. Germline V gene sequence: CDR1 MGHDK, CDR2 SYGVNS. CDR3 region: CASSDPGGYAYGYTF. The CDR3 DNA follows: TGTGCCAGCAGTGACCCCGGGGGGTATGCCTATGGCTACACCTTC.

This clone was counted only a few times. The sample holds other DNA sequences that translate to the same CDR3. CDR3 sequence reads: CATSRRRTGDPTDTQYF. In DNA, the CDR3 is TGTGCCACCAGCAGGCGCCGGACAGGGGATCCCACAGATACGCAGTATTTT. The J gene is TRBJ2-3, the V gene TRBV15, with 9 bases matching TRBD1. This CDR3 is 17 amino acids long. Germline V CDR1 and CDR2: LNHNV, YYDKDF (reference sequence). The V segment lost 3 bases and the J segment 2 bases; nucleotides outside the gene matches: 9.

The chain joins TRBV14 to TRBJ1-1; the D gene is possibly TRBD1 (5 bases). The ends were cut back, 4 bases at V and 5 bases at J, with 11 bases in the middle. The CDR3 has 13 amino acids. Germline V gene sequence: CDR1 SGHDN, CDR2 FVKESK. The CDR3 loop is CASSLWEGTEAFF. For the CDR3, the DNA is TGTGCCAGCAGCCTCTGGGAGGGGACTGAAGCTTTCTTT.

The chain uses TRBV16 and TRBJ2-5, with TRBD1 matching over 11 bases. CDR1 is KGHSY, CDR2 FQNENV, per germline. V was pared by 4 bases and J by 4 bases, with 14 bases of the junction left unmatched. This CDR3 has 18 residues. CDR3 protein: CASSPTPGRTGGRETQYF. CDR3 bases: TGTGCCAGCAGCCCCACACCCGGGCGGACAGGGGGCAGAGAGACCCAGTACTTC. The full variable domain, in which reference TRBV16 and TRBJ2-5 provide the parts outside the CDR3, is GEEVAQTPKHLVRGEGQKAKLYCAPIKGHSYVFWYQQVLKNEFKFLISFQNENVFDETGMPKERFSAKCLPNSPCSLEIQATKLEDSAVYFCASSPTPGRTGGRETQYFGPGTRLLVL.

This clone was observed a handful of times. The chain links TRBV6-6 to TRBJ1-1, with D uncertain. The germline CDR1 and CDR2 sequences are MNHNY and SVGAGI (reference sequence). V lost 4 bases to trimming and J lost 0 bases, with 12 bases between them. This CDR3 has 15 residues. The CDR3 region is CASSLGFGVNTEAFF. The CDR3 DNA is TGTGCCAGCAGTTTGGGGTTCGGGGTGAACACTGAAGCTTTCTTT.

This clone has more than one count but fewer than ten. The V gene is TRBV5-6, the J gene TRBJ1-2; 7 bases agree with TRBD1. Germline V gene data show CDR1 as SGHDT and CDR2 as YYEEEE. This CDR3 spans 13 amino acids. V dropped 2 bases and J dropped 4; count of bases not matched to a gene: 2. Here the CDR3 DNA reads TGTGCCAGCAGCTTCCCAGGGGGCTATGGCTACACCTTC. Its translation is CASSFPGGYGYTF.

The V call is TRBV5-1, the J call TRBJ2-7, with 11 nucleotides matching TRBD2. CDR1 and CDR2 from the germline V gene are SGHRS and YFSETQ. Trimming took 4 bases from V and 2 from J; bases not matched to a gene: 5. The CDR3 has 15 residues. This chain's CDR3 is CASSLGTSGAYEQYF. In nucleotides, the CDR3 is TGCGCCAGCAGCCTCGGGACTAGCGGTGCCTACGAGCAGTACTTC.

A few counts support this clone. The chain is built from TRBV7-9 and TRBJ2-1; TRBD1 is a possible D gene (6 bases). Germline values: CDR1 SEHNR, CDR2 FQNEAQ (reference sequence). Between the trimmed V and J ends, which lost 2 bases and 4 bases, there was a span of 9 bases. This CDR3 region has 14 residues. The CDR3 DNA reads as TGTGCCAGCAGCTTAAATGGACAGTACAATGAGCAGTTCTTC. This gives the protein CASSLNGQYNEQFF. Filled out from reference TRBV7-9 and TRBJ2-1, the complete variable domain reads DTGVSQNPRHKITKRGQNVTFRCDPISEHNRLYWYRQTLGQGPEFLTYFQNEAQLEKSRLLSDRFSAERPKGSFSTLEIQRTEQGDSAMYLCASSLNGQYNEQFFGPGTRLTVL.

The V call is TRBV2, the J call TRBJ2-3; 9 bases are shared with TRBD1. Germline V CDR1 and CDR2: SNHLY, FYNNEI. With V trimmed by 5 bases and J by 4 bases, 4 bases remained unmatched. The length of the CDR3 is 14 residues. CDR3 DNA: TGTGCCAGCAGTTTGGACAGGGGTGCAGATACGCAGTATTTT. Protein product: CASSLDRGADTQYF.

This clone was counted only a few times. The chain carries TRBV30 and TRBJ2-7; TRBD1 agrees at 9 bases. The CDR3 totals 14 residues. Germline V lookup: CDR1 GTSNPN, CDR2 SVGIG (reference sequence). The trim removed 1 base at V and 5 bases at J, leaving 6 bases unmatched. For the CDR3, the DNA is TGTGCCTGGAGTGGACAGGGGGGTATCGACGAGCAGTACTTC. Protein sequence: CAWSGQGGIDEQYF.

V usage is TRBV28 and J usage is TRBJ1-1, with a weak D call TRBD1 (5 bases). The germline V and J ends were trimmed by 9 bases and 4 bases, with 18 bases remaining between them. CDR1 is MDHEN and CDR2 is SYDVKM in the germline V gene. The CDR3 is 14 amino acids. The CDR3 DNA reads TGTGCCAGTCCGAAACCAGGGCCGGGCACTGAAGCTTTCTTT. It specifies CASPKPGPGTEAFF.

This clone was picked up a small number of times. The chain recombines TRBV28 with TRBJ1-1; D is undetermined. CDR1 and CDR2 (germline): MDHEN, SYDVKM. The CDR3 is 11 residues long. V lost 2 bases to trimming and J lost 7 bases, with 5 bases between them. CDR3 DNA sequence: TGTGCCAGCAGTTTAGTCGGTGAAGCTTTCTTT. Translated, it gives CASSLVGEAFF.

The chain links TRBV5-1 to TRBJ2-1, with TRBD2 identical over 13 bases. J lost 6 bases, V lost 4 bases, and 7 bases had no gene match. CDR3 length: 16 residues. Germline-derived CDR1 and CDR2 are SGHRS and YFSETQ. CDR3 bases: TGCGCCAGCAGCGGTCTGACTAGCGGGGGGACCAATGAGCAGTTCTTC. Amino acid sequence: CASSGLTSGGTNEQFF. Looking up the rest from reference TRBV5-1 and TRBJ2-1 gives the full variable domain: KAGVTQTPRYLIKTRGQQVTLSCSPISGHRSVSWYQQTPGQGLQFLFEYFSETQRNKGNFPGRFSGRQFSNSRSEMNVSTLELGDSALYLCASSGLTSGGTNEQFFGPGTRLTVL.

This clone appeared a few times. J is TRBJ1-5 and V is TRBV19; D is perhaps TRBD1 (6 bases). The germline gives CDR1 LNHDA, CDR2 SQIVND (reference sequence). This CDR3 spans 17 amino acids. The V end was cut by 3 bases, the J end by 0 bases, with 15 bases between. The CDR3 loop is CASSIWTAGYSNQPQHF. The CDR3 DNA is TGTGCCAGTAGTATCTGGACAGCAGGTTATAGCAATCAGCCCCAGCATTTT.

This clone was seen a few times. The rearrangement joins TRBV7-3 to TRBJ2-1; 11 bases line up with TRBD2. Trimming took 5 bases from V and 8 from J; bases not matched to a gene: 8. The length of the CDR3 is 15 residues. Germline CDR1 reads SGHTA; CDR2 reads FQGTGA. CDR3 sequence (DNA): TGTGCCAGCAGCCAACTAGCGGGGGCCCAGGATGAGCAGTTCTTC. It codes for CASSQLAGAQDEQFF. Combining the CDR3 with reference TRBV7-3 and TRBJ2-1 gives the whole variable domain GAGVSQTPSNKVTEKGKYVELRCDPISGHTALYWYRQSLGQGPEFLIYFQGTGAADDSGLPNDRFFAVRPEGSVSTLKIQRTERGDSAVYLCASSQLAGAQDEQFFGPGTRLTVL.

This clone was seen a handful of times. This chain uses TRBV6-5 with TRBJ1-6; D is unclear. Trimming stripped 0 bases from V and 7 bases from J, with 7 bases between. CDR1 MNHEY and CDR2 SVGAGI come from the germline V gene. The CDR3 covers 14 residues. CDR3 bases: TGTGCCAGCAGTTACTCGGCGGGGAATTCACCCCTCCACTTT. This encodes CASSYSAGNSPLHF.

This clone was observed a handful of times. The J gene is TRBJ2-1, the V gene TRBV6-4, with TRBD2 identical over 11 bases. V trimming: 0 bases; J trimming: 7 bases; junction bases outside the gene matches: 8. The germline gives CDR1 MRHNA, CDR2 SNTAGT. The CDR3 sequence is 17 residues long. CDR3 DNA: TGTGCCAGCAGTGACTCAATAGCGGGAGGGCCGAGGAATGAGCAGTTCTTC. Its translation: CASSDSIAGGPRNEQFF.

This clone was detected only a few times. The CDR3 is CASSLQSDREAFF. For the CDR3, the DNA is TGTGCCAGCAGCCTCCAAAGCGACAGGGAAGCTTTCTTT. This rearrangement joins TRBV7-2 to TRBJ1-1; tentative D call: TRBD1 (6 bases). Germline V gene sequence: CDR1 SGHTA, CDR2 FQGNSA. V was clipped by 5 bases and J by 8 bases, with 15 bases between them. This CDR3 has 13 residues.

This clone was observed a handful of times. The gene calls are TRBV18 and TRBJ1-3, with 7 bases lining up with TRBD1. CDR1 and CDR2 (germline): KGHSH, LQKENI. V was clipped by 6 bases and J by 0 bases; unmatched bases: 8. The CDR3 contains 16 residues. The CDR3 here is CASSPGTAFSGNTIYF. The CDR3 region has the DNA TGTGCCAGCTCGCCCGGGACAGCCTTCTCTGGAAACACCATATATTTT.

In this sample, this clone turned up a few times. The chain carries TRBV27 and TRBJ1-4, with 8 bases matching TRBD1. Germline V gene data show CDR1 as MNHEY and CDR2 as SMNVEV (reference sequence). The CDR3 extends over 16 amino acids. Trimming cost V 5 bases and J 6 bases; bases outside gene matches: 11. CDR3 coding DNA: TGTGCCAGCAGTCCCGCAGGACAGGGAGGATATGAAAAACTGTTTTTT. Amino acid sequence: CASSPAGQGGYEKLFF.

This sequence joins TRBV4-1 and TRBJ2-2; D not resolved. The CDR3 contains 16 residues. V lost 2 bases and J 0 bases, leaving 10 bases between the germline ends. Per germline, CDR1 MGHRA and CDR2 YSYEKL. The CDR3 loop is CASSQRLGPNTGELFF. The CDR3 bases are TGCGCCAGCAGCCAACGGCTAGGCCCGAACACCGGGGAGCTGTTTTTT.

The table lists this clone with a few counts. This sequence joins TRBV10-2 and TRBJ2-3; D uncertain. Germline V gene sequence: CDR1 WSHSY, CDR2 SAAADI. The CDR3 spans 13 residues. V was cut by 2 bases and J by 7 bases, with 10 bases left in between. The chain's CDR3 is CASSEGRSNTQYF. As DNA, the CDR3 is TGCGCCAGCAGTGAGGGCAGGTCAAATACGCAGTATTTT.

Points on this clone: An end of the junction does not agree with germline; a read error may underlie this. The V gene is TRBV28, the J gene TRBJ1-1; weak D call: TRBD1 (5 bases). CDR1 and CDR2 from the germline V gene are MDHEN and SYDVKM. The CDR3 has 13 amino acids. CDR3 in DNA: TGTGTCAGCAAGGGGCTTACGGGCACTGAAGCTTTCTTT. It is translated as CVSKGLTGTEAFF.